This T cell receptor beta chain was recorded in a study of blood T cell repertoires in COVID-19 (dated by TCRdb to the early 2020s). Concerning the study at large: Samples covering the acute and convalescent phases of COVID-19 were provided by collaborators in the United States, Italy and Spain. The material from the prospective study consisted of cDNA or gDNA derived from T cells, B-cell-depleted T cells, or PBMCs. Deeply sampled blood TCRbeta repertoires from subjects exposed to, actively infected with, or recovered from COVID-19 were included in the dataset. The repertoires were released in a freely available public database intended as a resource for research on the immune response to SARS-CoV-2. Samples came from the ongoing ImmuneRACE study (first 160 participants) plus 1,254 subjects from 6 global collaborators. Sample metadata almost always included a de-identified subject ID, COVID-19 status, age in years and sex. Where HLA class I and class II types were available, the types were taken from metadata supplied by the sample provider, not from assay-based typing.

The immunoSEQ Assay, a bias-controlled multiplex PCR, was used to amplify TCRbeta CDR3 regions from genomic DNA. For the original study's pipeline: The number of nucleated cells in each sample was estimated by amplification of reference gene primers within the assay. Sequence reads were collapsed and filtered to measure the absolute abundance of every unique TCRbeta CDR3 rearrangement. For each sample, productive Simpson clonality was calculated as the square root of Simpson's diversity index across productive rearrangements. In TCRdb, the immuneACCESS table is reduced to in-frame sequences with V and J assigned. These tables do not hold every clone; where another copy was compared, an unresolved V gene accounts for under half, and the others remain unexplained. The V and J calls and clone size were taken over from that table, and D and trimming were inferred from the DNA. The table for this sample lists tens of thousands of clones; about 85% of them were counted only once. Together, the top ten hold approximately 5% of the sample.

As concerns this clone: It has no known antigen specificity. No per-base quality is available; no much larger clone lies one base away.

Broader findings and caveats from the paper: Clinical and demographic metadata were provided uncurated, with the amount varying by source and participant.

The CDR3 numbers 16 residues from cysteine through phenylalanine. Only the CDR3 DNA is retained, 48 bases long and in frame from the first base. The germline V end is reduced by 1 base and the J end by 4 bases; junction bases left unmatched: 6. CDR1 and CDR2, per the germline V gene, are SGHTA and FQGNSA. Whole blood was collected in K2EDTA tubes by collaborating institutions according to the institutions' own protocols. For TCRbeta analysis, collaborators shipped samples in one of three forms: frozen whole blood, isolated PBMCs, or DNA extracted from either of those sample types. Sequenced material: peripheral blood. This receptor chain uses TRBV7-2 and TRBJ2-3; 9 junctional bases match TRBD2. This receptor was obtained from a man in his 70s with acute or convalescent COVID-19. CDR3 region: CASSLEGGGEADTQYF. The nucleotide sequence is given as TGTGCCAGCAGCTTAGAAGGCGGGGGGGAGGCAGATACGCAGTATTTT.